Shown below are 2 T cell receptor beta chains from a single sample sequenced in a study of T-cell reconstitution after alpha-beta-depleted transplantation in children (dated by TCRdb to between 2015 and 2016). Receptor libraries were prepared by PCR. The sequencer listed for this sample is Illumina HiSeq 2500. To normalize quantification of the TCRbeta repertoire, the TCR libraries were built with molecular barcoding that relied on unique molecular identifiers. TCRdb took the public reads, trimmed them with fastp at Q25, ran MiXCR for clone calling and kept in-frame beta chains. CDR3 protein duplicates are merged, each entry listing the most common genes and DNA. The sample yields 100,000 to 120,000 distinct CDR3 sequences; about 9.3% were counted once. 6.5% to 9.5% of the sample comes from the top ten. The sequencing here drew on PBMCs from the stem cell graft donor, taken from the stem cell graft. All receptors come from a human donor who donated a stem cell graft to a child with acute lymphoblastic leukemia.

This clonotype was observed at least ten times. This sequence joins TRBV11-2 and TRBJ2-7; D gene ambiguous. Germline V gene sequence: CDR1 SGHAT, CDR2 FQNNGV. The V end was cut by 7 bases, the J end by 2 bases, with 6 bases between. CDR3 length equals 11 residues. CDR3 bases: TGTGCCAGCACCCCCGCCTACGAGCAGTACTTC. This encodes CASTPAYEQYF.

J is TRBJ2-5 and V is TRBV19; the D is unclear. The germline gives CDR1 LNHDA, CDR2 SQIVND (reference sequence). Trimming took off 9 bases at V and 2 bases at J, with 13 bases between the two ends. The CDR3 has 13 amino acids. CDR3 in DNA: TGTGCCAGCGCCCCGGGCACTCAAGAGACCCAGTACTTC. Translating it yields CASAPGTQETQYF.